The source of this T cell receptor (beta chain) is a study of HIV-infected children after antiretroviral therapy interruption. In the study overall: Samples from the continuous-treatment group were taken at weeks 0, 48 and 150.

This clonotype has at least ten counts. RNA-based 3' RACE libraries used unique molecular identifiers. TCRdb re-called the 3' RACE reads with MiXCR, one entry per CDR3 protein. Of around 47,000 distinct CDR3 sequences listed, roughly 4.5% are singletons. CDR3 length: 14 amino acids. From germline, CDR1 is DFQATT and CDR2 SNEGSKA (reference sequence). The trim removed 4 bases at V and 4 bases at J, leaving 5 bases unmatched. Treatment indicated: PENTA 11 planned treatment interruption arm or continuous ART arm. This rearrangement joins TRBV20-1 to TRBJ2-3; TRBD2 aligns across 10 bases. The sequence was collected from a pool of human donors with HIV. Here the sequenced sample was CD45RA+ CD4+ T cells from PBMCs, pooled from several time points, taken from a donor given antiretroviral therapy, either interrupted or continuous. The subset is: naive CD4+ CD45RA+ CD45RO- T cells. The CDR3 here is CSATLAGVPDTQYF. The DNA for the CDR3 is TGCAGTGCTACGCTAGCGGGGGTCCCAGATACGCAGTATTTT.